A selection of T cell receptor beta chains follows, all from one sample in a study of shared clonotypes between healthy human individuals. Profiling relied on immunoSEQ multiplex PCR, and the TCRdb table lists in-frame clones only, not all of them. The sample records 2 million to 2.5 million clones, roughly 91% being singletons. Sequencing was done on a sample of naive CD8+ T cells from PBMCs. Receptors originate from a young man in good health. Some clones in this sample may be carry-over from other donors' samples. Both conserved end residues are part of each CDR3. Each record gives: D gene, J gene, V gene, clone size, CDR3 DNA, CDR3 protein. D genes are given only for firm matches. Only some rows state a clone size, as once, few, many or a class for expanded clones.

D gene: NA; J gene: TRBJ1-2; V gene: TRBV7-7; clone size: NA; CDR3 DNA: TGTGCCAGCAGCCCCCTCATAGCCCCAGGGAGCTATGGCTACACCTTC; CDR3 protein: CASSPLIAPGSYGYTF
D gene: NA; J gene: TRBJ1-2; V gene: TRBV29-1; clone size: NA; CDR3 DNA: TGCAGCGTTGAAGACAGAATTTCCTATGGCTACACCTTC; CDR3 protein: CSVEDRISYGYTF
D gene: NA; J gene: TRBJ2-1; V gene: TRBV27; clone size: few; CDR3 DNA: TGTGCCAGCAGTTCGACTGTAAATGAGCAGTTCTTC; CDR3 protein: CASSSTVNEQFF
D gene: TRBD1; J gene: TRBJ2-2; V gene: TRBV4-1; clone size: NA; CDR3 DNA: TGCGCCAGCAGCCTCGGGACAGGGATCGTTGCCGGGGAGCTGTTTTTT; CDR3 protein: CASSLGTGIVAGELFF
D gene: NA; J gene: TRBJ2-2; V gene: TRBV7-2; clone size: NA; CDR3 DNA: TGTGCCAGCAGCTCTAACGCCGGGTCCAACACCGGGGAGCTGTTTTTT; CDR3 protein: CASSSNAGSNTGELFF
D gene: TRBD2; J gene: TRBJ2-5; V gene: TRBV29-1; clone size: NA; CDR3 DNA: TGCAGCGTTGCCCGGACTAGCGGGAGGCAAGAGACCCAGTACTTC; CDR3 protein: CSVARTSGRQETQYF
D gene: TRBD1; J gene: TRBJ1-2; V gene: TRBV19; clone size: NA; CDR3 DNA: TGTGCCAGTACGGGACAGGCCCTAGTCTATGGCTACACCTTC; CDR3 protein: CASTGQALVYGYTF
D gene: NA; J gene: TRBJ1-4; V gene: TRBV27; clone size: NA; CDR3 DNA: TGTGCCAGCAGTCACCGGGCCACTAATGAAAAACTGTTTTTT; CDR3 protein: CASSHRATNEKLFF
D gene: NA; J gene: TRBJ2-5; V gene: TRBV11-2; clone size: once; CDR3 DNA: TGTGCCAGCAACAATCAAGTCGGGGGTCAAGAGACCCAGTACTTC; CDR3 protein: CASNNQVGGQETQYF
D gene: NA; J gene: TRBJ2-2; V gene: TRBV29-1; clone size: few; CDR3 DNA: TGCAGCGTTGACTGGGCAAACACCGGGGAGCTGTTTTTT; CDR3 protein: CSVDWANTGELFF
D gene: TRBD2; J gene: TRBJ2-7; V gene: TRBV27; clone size: NA; CDR3 DNA: TGTGCCAGCAGTTTATTAGGGACTAGCGGGATCGTCTACGAGCAGTACTTC; CDR3 protein: CASSLLGTSGIVYEQYF